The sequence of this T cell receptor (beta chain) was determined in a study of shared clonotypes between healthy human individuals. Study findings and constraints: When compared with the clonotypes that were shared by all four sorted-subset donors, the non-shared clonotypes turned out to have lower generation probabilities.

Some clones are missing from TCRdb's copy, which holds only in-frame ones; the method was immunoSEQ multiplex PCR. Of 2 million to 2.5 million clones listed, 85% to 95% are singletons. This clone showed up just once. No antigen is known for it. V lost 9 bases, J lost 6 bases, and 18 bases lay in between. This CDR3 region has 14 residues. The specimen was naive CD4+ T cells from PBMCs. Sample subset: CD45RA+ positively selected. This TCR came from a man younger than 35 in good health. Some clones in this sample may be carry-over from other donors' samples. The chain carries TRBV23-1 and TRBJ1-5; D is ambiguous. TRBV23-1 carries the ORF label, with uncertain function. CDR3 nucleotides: TGCGCCAGGATTGCGGTTTATACGTCTCAGCCCCAGCATTTT. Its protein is CARIAVYTSQPQHF.